Below are 17 T cell receptor beta chains sequenced from a single sample in a study of shared clonotypes between healthy human individuals. Sequencing was performed with immunoSEQ multiplex PCR; in TCRdb, only in-frame clones are kept and a portion is missing. The sample includes hundreds of thousands of clones, approximately 96% seen only once; the top ten take roughly 0.1%. Naivety among CD8 cells was defined by CD45RO negativity and positive CCR7 selection, thereby excluding terminally differentiated effector memory CD45RA+ cells. Sequences were obtained from naive CD8+ T cells sorted from blood. The source is a woman between 25 and 40 years old in good health.

The chain joins TRBV28 to TRBJ2-1; D may be TRBD2 (6 bases). Germline CDR1 reads MDHEN; CDR2 reads SYDVKM. V dropped 9 bases and J dropped 7 bases, with 16 bases sitting between them. The CDR3 has 13 residues. The CDR3, as DNA: TGTGCCAGTAGTCTGGGCGGGATAAATGAGCAGTTCTTC. Translated: CASSLGGINEQFF. The full variable domain, completed using reference TRBV28 and TRBJ2-1, is DVKVTQSSRYLVKRTGEKVFLECVQDMDHENMFWYRQDPGLGLRLIYFSYDVKMKEKGDIPEGYSVSREKKERFSLILESASTNQTSMYLCASSLGGINEQFFGPGTRLTVL.

The J gene is TRBJ2-5, the V gene TRBV11-2; TRBD2 matches 10 bases. Germline CDR1 is SGHAT and CDR2 is FQNNGV. J lost 5 bases, V lost 5 bases, and 11 bases had no gene match. There are 16 residues in the CDR3. The CDR3 region is CASSAEPGLAWETQYF. CDR3 DNA: TGTGCCAGCAGCGCTGAACCGGGACTAGCGTGGGAGACCCAGTACTTC.

Notes on this clone: Other DNA sequences in this sample translate to the same CDR3. The chain employs TRBV7-9 and TRBJ1-2; D not resolved. This CDR3 contains 12 residues. Trimming removed 2 bases from V and 0 bases from J, with 1 base in between. The germline gives CDR1 SEHNR, CDR2 FQNEAQ (reference sequence). CDR3 sequence reads: CASSLTNYGYTF. The CDR3 DNA sequence: TGTGCCAGCAGCTTAACTAACTATGGCTACACCTTC.

Concerning this clone itself: Other DNA sequences in the same sample also yield this CDR3. V usage is TRBV5-6 and J usage is TRBJ1-4; tentatively, D is TRBD1 (5 bases). V was shortened by 1 base and J by 3 bases, with 7 bases between the two germline ends. The CDR3 totals 14 residues. CDR1 SGHDT and CDR2 YYEEEE come from the germline V gene. CDR3 DNA sequence: TGTGCCAGCAGCTTGTGGGGCTCTAATGAAAAACTGTTTTTT. Translation gives CASSLWGSNEKLFF. The variable domain in full, with the rest retrieved from reference TRBV5-6 and TRBJ1-4, is DAGVTQSPTHLIKTRGQQVTLRCSPKSGHDTVSWYQQALGQGPQFIFQYYEEEERQRGNFPDRFSGHQFPNYSSELNVNALLLGDSALYLCASSLWGSNEKLFFGSGTQLSVL.

The chain joins TRBV4-1 to TRBJ2-2; D uncertain. The germline gives CDR1 MGHRA, CDR2 YSYEKL. The CDR3 is 15 residues long. The V end lost 1 base, the J end lost 1 base, and 7 bases lay between the germline ends. The DNA of the CDR3 is TGCGCCAGCAGCCAAGTATGGGGGAACACCGGGGAGCTGTTTTTT. This codes for CASSQVWGNTGELFF.

The chain is built from TRBV7-3 and TRBJ1-1; D gene uncertain. Germline CDR1 is SGHTA and CDR2 is FQGTGA. The V end lost 0 bases, the J end lost 0 bases, and 8 bases lay between the germline ends. This CDR3 has 15 residues. The CDR3 nucleotides are TGTGCCAGCAGCTTAACGCTCGCGGTGAACACTGAAGCTTTCTTT. Amino acid sequence: CASSLTLAVNTEAFF.

The chain couples TRBV11-2 to TRBJ2-7, with a possible D match to TRBD1 (5 bases). Germline V CDR1 and CDR2: SGHAT, FQNNGV. Trimming removed 4 bases from V and 2 bases from J, with 12 bases in between. The CDR3 is 14 amino acids. The CDR3 region is CASSYPRTTYEQYF. CDR3 in DNA: TGTGCCAGCAGCTACCCGAGGACAACCTACGAGCAGTACTTC.

The chain is built from TRBV14 and TRBJ2-1; D call uncertain. V shed 1 base and J shed 6 bases, with 13 bases lying between them. In germline, CDR1 is SGHDN, CDR2 FVKESK. The length of the CDR3 is 15 residues. The CDR3 loop reads CASSQVNILGNEQFF. CDR3 in DNA: TGTGCCAGCAGCCAAGTAAACATCCTAGGCAATGAGCAGTTCTTC. Looking up the rest from reference TRBV14 and TRBJ2-1 gives the full variable domain: EAGVTQFPSHSVIEKGQTVTLRCDPISGHDNLYWYRRVMGKEIKFLLHFVKESKQDESGMPNNRFLAERTGGTYSTLKVQPAELEDSGVYFCASSQVNILGNEQFFGPGTRLTVL.

The chain joins TRBV6-5 to TRBJ1-5, with 9 positions matching TRBD1. This CDR3 has 13 residues. Germline-derived CDR1 and CDR2 are MNHEY and SVGAGI. V was clipped by 8 bases and J by 6 bases; unmatched bases: 5. CDR3 sequence: CASRDRDGQPQHF. DNA of the CDR3: TGTGCCAGCCGGGACAGGGACGGTCAGCCCCAGCATTTT.

The rearrangement links TRBV18 to TRBJ2-7; D gene ambiguous. CDR1 is KGHSH, CDR2 LQKENI, per germline. The CDR3 is 16 residues long. With 3 bases removed from V and 0 bases from J, the gap between germline ends came to 15 bases. The CDR3, as DNA: TGTGCCAGCTCACCGGGTTCAGATTCGGGCTCCTACGAGCAGTACTTC. As protein: CASSPGSDSGSYEQYF.

V and J are TRBV27 and TRBJ2-7; 7 bases are shared with TRBD2. The germline V gene encodes CDR1 MNHEY and CDR2 SMNVEV (reference sequence). The CDR3 extends over 13 amino acids. V trimming: 10 bases; J trimming: 2 bases; junction bases outside the gene matches: 8. This chain's CDR3 is CATGSGQTYEQYF. In DNA form, the CDR3 reads TGTGCCACCGGTAGCGGGCAGACCTACGAGCAGTACTTC.

The J gene is TRBJ1-5, the V gene TRBV4-1; D gene uncertain. Germline values: CDR1 MGHRA, CDR2 YSYEKL. The CDR3 loop spans 16 amino acids. V was pared by 1 base and J by 4 bases, with 14 bases between. DNA for the CDR3: TGCGCCAGCAGCCAAGCGTTGACGGAATCAAATCAGCCCCAGCATTTT. Translated: CASSQALTESNQPQHF.

Concerning this clone: Other nucleotide sequences in the sample specify the same CDR3. The chain combines TRBV5-4 with TRBJ1-5; unclear D gene. V dropped 0 bases and J dropped 5 bases, with 3 bases sitting between them. CDR1 is SGHNT and CDR2 is YYREEE in the germline V gene (reference sequence). This CDR3 is 12 amino acids long. The CDR3 nucleotides read TGTGCCAGCAGCTTGGGGGATCAGCCCCAGCATTTT. It is translated as CASSLGDQPQHF.

Written as DNA, the CDR3 is TGTGCCAGCAGCGTAGGTGGAGCGGGAGCCTACGAGCAGTACTTC. It codes for CASSVGGAGAYEQYF. This sequence joins TRBV9 and TRBJ2-7; 8 bases map to TRBD2. The germline V gene encodes CDR1 SGDLS and CDR2 YYNGEE. The CDR3 runs to 15 residues. The V and J ends lost 0 bases and 2 bases, in that order; junction bases with no gene match: 4.

The rearrangement joins TRBV5-1 to TRBJ2-2, with 8 positions matching TRBD2. The CDR3 length is 16 residues. Germline V gene data show CDR1 as SGHRS and CDR2 as YFSETQ. The V segment lost 7 bases and the J segment 1 base; nucleotides outside the gene matches: 9. CDR3 sequence: CASEPPAGGNTGELFF. The CDR3 bases are TGCGCCAGCGAACCCCCGGCGGGAGGGAACACCGGGGAGCTGTTTTTT.

The gene calls are TRBV25-1 and TRBJ2-5; D ambiguous. Germline values: CDR1 MGHDK, CDR2 SYGVNS. V lost 3 bases and J lost 4, with 3 bases in between. This CDR3 spans 11 amino acids. CDR3 protein: CASSEAETQYF. The CDR3 DNA sequence: TGTGCCAGCAGTGAGGCAGAGACCCAGTACTTC.

The V and J genes are TRBV28 and TRBJ2-7; no clear D gene. V was trimmed by 5 bases and J by 0 bases, leaving 11 bases between them. Germline CDR1 and CDR2: MDHEN and SYDVKM. The CDR3 consists of 14 residues. The CDR3 sequence: CASSPTALSYEQYF. As DNA, the CDR3 is TGTGCCAGCAGTCCAACAGCCCTCTCCTACGAGCAGTACTTC.